Listed below are T cell receptor beta chains from one sample, sequenced in a study of T cells in Graves' hyperthyroidism and ophthalmopathy. Each CDR3 protein gets one entry after TCRdb re-called the multiplex PCR reads with MiXCR. The sample includes about 660,000 distinct CDR3 sequences, less than 45% of them seen just once. The specimen was peripheral blood or thyroid tissue (not recorded which). The origin of the receptors is an adult man with Graves' disease, either hyperthyroidism or ophthalmopathy (not recorded which). CDR3s include the opening cysteine and the closing phenylalanine or tryptophan. D genes are given only for firm matches. Rows may omit the clone size; those that give it use once, few, many or a size class.

j_gene	v_gene	d_gene	abundance	CDR3nt	CDR3aa
TRBJ1-1	TRBV10-3	-	many	TGTGCCATCACCCGAGGGGAGAACACTGAAGCTTTCTTT	CAITRGENTEAFF
TRBJ1-5	TRBV12-3/TRBV12-4	TRBD1	-	TGTGCCAGCAGTTTAGGACGGACAGGTCGGAGCAATCAGCCCCAGCATTTT	CASSLGRTGRSNQPQHF
TRBJ1-1	TRBV20-1	-	few	TGCAGTGGTTCGACGGACATGAACACTGAAGCTTTCTTT	CSGSTDMNTEAFF
TRBJ2-1	TRBV6-1	TRBD1	-	TGTGCCAGCAGTCTCAGGGACAGGGCGGAGGAGCAGTTCTTC	CASSLRDRAEEQFF
TRBJ1-2	TRBV2	-	few	TGTGCCAGCAGTGATAGGGCCAGGGCTTTCGACTATGGCTACACCTTC	CASSDRARAFDYGYTF
TRBJ2-7	TRBV7-9	-	many	TGTGCCAGCAGCTTTGTGGGGGACCGACCGGCCTACGAGCAGTACTTC	CASSFVGDRPAYEQYF
TRBJ2-7	TRBV15	TRBD1	many	TGTGCCACCAGCAGAGACCGGGACAGCTCCTACGAGCAGTACTTC	CATSRDRDSSYEQYF
TRBJ2-2	TRBV6-6	-	-	TGTGCCAGCAGTTACCAGGGTGGCACCGGGGAGCTGTTTTTT	CASSYQGGTGELFF
TRBJ1-2	TRBV2	-	few	TGTGCCAGCGTTGAAGGAAGTGGAACCTATGGCTACACCTTC	CASVEGSGTYGYTF
TRBJ1-2	TRBV10-3	-	once	TGTGCCATCAGTCAGACAGAGCCGAACTATGGCTACACCTTC	CAISQTEPNYGYTF
TRBJ1-5	TRBV2	-	-	TGTGCCAGCAGTGAAGAGCTCGTAGGTCAGCCCCAGCATTTT	CASSEELVGQPQHF
TRBJ1-2	TRBV29-1	TRBD1	-	TGCAGCGTTTCCGGGACAGGGTATGGCTACACCTTC	CSVSGTGYGYTF
TRBJ2-5	TRBV6-1	TRBD1	-	TGTGCCACCCAGGGCGGGACAGGGGACGAGACCCAGTACTTC	CATQGGTGDETQYF
TRBJ1-4	TRBV19	-	-	TGTGCCAGTAGTCCCTCCCTCGACGGATATAATGAAAAACTGTTTTTT	CASSPSLDGYNEKLFF
TRBJ1-5	TRBV12-3/TRBV12-4	-	-	TGTGCCAGCAGTTTAGTACAGGGTAATCAGCCCCAGCATTTT	CASSLVQGNQPQHF
TRBJ1-5	TRBV7-9	-	few	TGTGCCAGCAGCTTAATCGGACCTCAGCCCCAGCATTTT	CASSLIGPQPQHF
TRBJ1-2	TRBV11-1	-	-	TGTGCCAGCAGAGGTGCGGCTTCGGGTGGCTACACCTTC	CASRGAASGGYTF
TRBJ2-7	TRBV7-9	TRBD1	many	TGTGCCAGCAGACAAGAGGGGGCGAAAGAGCAGTACTTC	CASRQEGAKEQYF
TRBJ1-2	TRBV2	-	once	TGTGCCAGCAGTGAAAGGCAGTACGGCTACACCTTC	CASSERQYGYTF
TRBJ1-3	TRBV12-3/TRBV12-4	-	many	TGTGCCAGCAGTTTCATGGGGAACACCATATATTTT	CASSFMGNTIYF
TRBJ2-7	TRBV10-3	TRBD2	-	TGTGCCATCAGTGAGGGGGGTCGGGGGGGACACCTCTCCTACGAGCAGTACTTC	CAISEGGRGGHLSYEQYF
TRBJ2-7	TRBV7-2	-	many	TGTGCCAGCAGCTTGAGTAATCCCTACGAGCAGTACTTC	CASSLSNPYEQYF
TRBJ2-7	TRBV19	TRBD2	-	TGTGCCAGCAGTACTCTGCGGGAGGGCCTCCTGGGGGGGCAGTACTTC	CASSTLREGLLGGQYF